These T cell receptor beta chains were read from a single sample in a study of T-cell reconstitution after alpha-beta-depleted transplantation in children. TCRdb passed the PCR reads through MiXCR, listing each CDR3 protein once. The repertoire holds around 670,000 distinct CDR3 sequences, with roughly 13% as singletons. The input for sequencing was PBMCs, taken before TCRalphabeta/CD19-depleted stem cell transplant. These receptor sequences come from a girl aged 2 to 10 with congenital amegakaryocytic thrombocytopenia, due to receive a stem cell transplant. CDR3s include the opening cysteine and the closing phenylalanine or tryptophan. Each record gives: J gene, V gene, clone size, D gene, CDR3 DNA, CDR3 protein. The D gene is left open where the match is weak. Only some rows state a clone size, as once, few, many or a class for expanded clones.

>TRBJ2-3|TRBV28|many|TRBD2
TGTGCCAGCAGTTTCGCGGGGGTCACAGATACGCAGTATTTT
CASSFAGVTDTQYF
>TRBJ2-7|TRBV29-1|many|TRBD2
TGCAGCGTTGCCATAGCGGGCGAATCCGACTACGAGCAGTACTTC
CSVAIAGESDYEQYF
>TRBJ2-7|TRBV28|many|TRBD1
TGTGCCAGCAGTTTATATACAGGGGTCTACGAGCAGTACTTC
CASSLYTGVYEQYF
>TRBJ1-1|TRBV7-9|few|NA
TGTGCCAGCCGGAGCGTGAACACTGAAGCTTTCTTT
CASRSVNTEAFF
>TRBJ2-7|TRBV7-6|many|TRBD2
TGTGCCAGCAGCGTTACTAGCGGTCCCTCCCTCGAGCAGTACTTC
CASSVTSGPSLEQYF
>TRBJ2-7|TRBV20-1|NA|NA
TGCAGTGCTAGAGATCTTGGCGAGCAGTACTTC
CSARDLGEQYF
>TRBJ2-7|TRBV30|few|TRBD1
TGTGCCTGGGGGGACAGTCCAAGCGGATCCTACGAGCAGTACTTC
CAWGDSPSGSYEQYF
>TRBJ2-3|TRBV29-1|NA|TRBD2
TGCAGCGTTGAAGGCCTCGTCCCCGCGACTAGCGGAACAGATACGCAGTATTTT
CSVEGLVPATSGTDTQYF
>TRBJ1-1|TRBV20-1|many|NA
TGCAGTGCTAGAGTAGGGTACGACACTGAAGCTTTCTTT
CSARVGYDTEAFF
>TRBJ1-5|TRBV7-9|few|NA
TGTGCCAGCAGCCCGGGGCGGGACGGCTTCAGACAGCCCCAGCATTTT
CASSPGRDGFRQPQHF
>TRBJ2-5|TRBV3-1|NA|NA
TGTGCCAGCAGCCACAAGGGACCGGGAGTCCTTTTGCAGACCCAGTACTTC
CASSHKGPGVLLQTQYF
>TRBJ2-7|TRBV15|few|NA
TGTGCCACCAGCCTGGACAGACTCGAGCAGTACTTC
CATSLDRLEQYF
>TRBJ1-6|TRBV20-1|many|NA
TGCAGTGCCCTCCAGGGCTCCTATAATTCACCCCTCCACTTT
CSALQGSYNSPLHF
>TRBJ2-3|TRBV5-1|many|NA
TGCGCCAGCAGCTTGGCCCACCGAACAGATACGCAGTATTTT
CASSLAHRTDTQYF
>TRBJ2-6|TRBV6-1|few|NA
TGTGCCAGCAGTCGCGTTGGGTCCGGGGCCAACGTCCTGACTTTC
CASSRVGSGANVLTF
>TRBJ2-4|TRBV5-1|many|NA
TGCGCCAGCAGCTTGAGCAGGCTCGCAGACGACATTCAGTACTTC
CASSLSRLADDIQYF
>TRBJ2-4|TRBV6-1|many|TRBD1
TGTGCCAGCAAGACAGGGGACAAAAACATTCAGTACTTC
CASKTGDKNIQYF
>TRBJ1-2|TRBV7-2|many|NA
TGTGCCAGCAGCTTACGTCGGAACTATGGCTACACCTTC
CASSLRRNYGYTF
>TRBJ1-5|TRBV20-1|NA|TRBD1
TGCAGTGCTAGCGAAGGGGCAGGGGGGCATCAGCCCCAGCATTTT
CSASEGAGGHQPQHF
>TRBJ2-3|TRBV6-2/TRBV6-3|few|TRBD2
TGTGCCAGCAATTTTTACGATTTTGGCGGGAGAGGAGATACGCAGTATTTT
CASNFYDFGGRGDTQYF
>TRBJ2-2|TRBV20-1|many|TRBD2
TGCAGTGCTAGAGGCGGGACTAGCGGGAACACCGGGGAGCTGTTTTTT
CSARGGTSGNTGELFF
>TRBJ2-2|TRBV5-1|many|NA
TGCGCCAGCAGCTTGTTTCGCGGAAGCTACACCGGGGAGCTGTTTTTT
CASSLFRGSYTGELFF
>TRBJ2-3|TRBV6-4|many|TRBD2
TGTGCCAGCAGTGACTCGGATAGCGGGAGCGGGGCAGATACGCAGTATTTT
CASSDSDSGSGADTQYF
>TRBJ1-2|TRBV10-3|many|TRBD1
TGTGCCATCAGTGAGGCAGGGGGTTATGGCTACACCTTC
CAISEAGGYGYTF
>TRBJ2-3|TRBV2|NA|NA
TGTGCCGCCGGTAGACGGAAGGCAGATACGCAGTATTTT
CAAGRRKADTQYF
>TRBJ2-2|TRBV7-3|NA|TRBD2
TGTGCCAGCAGCTCCACTAGCGGGAGTCCCGCCGGGGGGCTGTTTTTT
CASSSTSGSPAGGLFF
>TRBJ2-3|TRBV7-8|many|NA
TGTGCCAGCAGCCCAAAAGGCGCGTCGTCAGATACGCAGTATTTT
CASSPKGASSDTQYF
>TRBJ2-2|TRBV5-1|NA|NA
TGCGCCAGCAGCTTGTTTTGGAACACCGGGGAGCTGTTTTTT
CASSLFWNTGELFF
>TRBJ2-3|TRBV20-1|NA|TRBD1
TGCAGTGCTAGAGATCTGAAGGGGGCGGTTTTGTATTTT
CSARDLKGAVLYF
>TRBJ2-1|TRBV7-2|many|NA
TGTGCCAGCAGCCCCTCCTGGACTTCTGAGCAGTTCTTC
CASSPSWTSEQFF
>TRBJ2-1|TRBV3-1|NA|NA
TGTGCCAGCAGCCAAGATCCGATTTCCTACAATGAGCAGTTCTTC
CASSQDPISYNEQFF
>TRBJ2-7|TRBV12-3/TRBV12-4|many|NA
TGTGCCAGCACCGAGGGGTTGAACTACGAGCAGTACTTC
CASTEGLNYEQYF
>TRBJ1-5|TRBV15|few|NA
TGTGCCACCAGCGGCAGGGAAGGCAATCAGCCCCAGCATTTT
CATSGREGNQPQHF
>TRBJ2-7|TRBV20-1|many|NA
TGCAGTGCCGAAGACACGTACGAGCAGTACTTC
CSAEDTYEQYF
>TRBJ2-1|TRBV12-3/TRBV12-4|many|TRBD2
TGTGCCAGCAGAGACGCCGGGACTAGCGGGAGCTATGAGCAGTTCTTC
CASRDAGTSGSYEQFF
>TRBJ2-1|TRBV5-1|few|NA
TGCGCCAGCAGCATCGCCGGGTCCTCGAGCTCCTACAATGAGCAGTTCTTC
CASSIAGSSSSYNEQFF
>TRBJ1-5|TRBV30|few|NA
TGTGCCTGGAGTACTTGGGGGGGTCAGCCCCAGCATTTT
CAWSTWGGQPQHF
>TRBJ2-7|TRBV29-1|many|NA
TGCAGCGCTGCCCTTGGCTCCTACGAGCAGTACTTC
CSAALGSYEQYF
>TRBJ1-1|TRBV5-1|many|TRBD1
TGCGCCAGCAGCTTGGCGGGACAGGGTGCCTCGAACACTGAAGCTTTCTTT
CASSLAGQGASNTEAFF
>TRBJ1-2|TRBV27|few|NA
TGTGCCAGCAGTCCCCACCTCGGCGGCTACACCTTC
CASSPHLGGYTF
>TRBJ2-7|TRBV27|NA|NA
TGTGCCAGCACTCCCCTAACGGGTGGTAACTACGAGCAGTACTTC
CASTPLTGGNYEQYF
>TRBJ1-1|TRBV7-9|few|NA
TGTGCCAGCAGCTTAGAGGTCGTCGTGAACACTGAAGCTTTCTTT
CASSLEVVVNTEAFF
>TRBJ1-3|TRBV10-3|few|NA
TGTGCCGTCCGCCAGAGTCCTGGAAACACCATATATTTT
CAVRQSPGNTIYF
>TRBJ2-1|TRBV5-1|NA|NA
TGCGCCAGCAGCTTGTTACCAGAACAGGGAGGGGATGAGCAGTTCTTC
CASSLLPEQGGDEQFF
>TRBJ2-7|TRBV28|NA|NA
TGTGCCAACAGTCTCACACCCTACGAGCAGTACTTC
CANSLTPYEQYF